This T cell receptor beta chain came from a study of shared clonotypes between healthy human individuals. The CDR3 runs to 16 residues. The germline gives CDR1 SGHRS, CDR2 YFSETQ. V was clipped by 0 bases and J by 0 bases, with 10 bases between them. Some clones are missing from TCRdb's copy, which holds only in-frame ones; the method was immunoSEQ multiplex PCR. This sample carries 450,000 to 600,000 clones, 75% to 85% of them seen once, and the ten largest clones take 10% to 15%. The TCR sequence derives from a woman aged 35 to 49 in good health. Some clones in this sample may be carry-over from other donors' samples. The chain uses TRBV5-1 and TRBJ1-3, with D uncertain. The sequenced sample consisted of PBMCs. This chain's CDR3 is CASSLDVVGSGNTIYF. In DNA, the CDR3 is TGCGCCAGCAGCTTGGATGTGGTAGGCTCTGGAAACACCATATATTTT.